The rows below give T cell receptor beta chains drawn from one sample of a study of T cells in Graves' hyperthyroidism and ophthalmopathy. From the multiplex PCR reads, TCRdb called clonotypes with MiXCR, one entry per CDR3 protein. Altogether roughly 580,000 distinct CDR3 sequences are present, more than 11% being singletons, with the ten largest covering 5.5% to 7.5%. The sequenced sample consisted of blood. The receptors shown here come from a woman aged 30 to 39 with Graves' hyperthyroidism that later progressed to Graves' ophthalmopathy. Both conserved end residues are part of each CDR3. A D gene is named only where the DNA matches it firmly. Where a row states a size, it is once, few, many or the class of an expanded clone; other rows omit it.

>-|-|TRBV3-1|TRBJ1-2
CASSQGEEPNYGYTF
TGTGCCAGCAGCCAAGGGGAAGAGCCTAACTATGGCTACACCTTC
>-|TRBD2|TRBV5-1|TRBJ2-1
CASSAYSGTRSNEQFF
TGCGCCAGCAGCGCATACTCCGGGACTAGAAGCAATGAGCAGTTCTTC
>many|TRBD2|TRBV11-3|TRBJ2-1
CASSLGLAGGSGEQFF
TGTGCCAGCAGCTTGGGACTAGCGGGAGGCTCGGGAGAGCAGTTCTTC
>many|-|TRBV12-3/TRBV12-4|TRBJ2-2
CASSFLLAFGELFF
TGTGCCAGCAGTTTTTTACTAGCATTCGGGGAGCTGTTTTTT
>many|TRBD1|TRBV19|TRBJ1-5
CASSKDRGQKQPQHF
TGTGCCAGTAGTAAAGACAGGGGGCAAAAACAGCCCCAGCATTTT
>many|TRBD1|TRBV19|TRBJ2-2
CASSMDGTGNTGELFF
TGTGCCAGTAGTATGGATGGGACAGGGAACACCGGGGAGCTGTTTTTT
>many|-|TRBV11-3|TRBJ2-1
CASSLVAGNNEQFF
TGTGCCAGCAGCTTAGTTGCAGGAAACAATGAGCAGTTCTTC
>many|-|TRBV12-3/TRBV12-4|TRBJ2-7
CASSPAAGDAYEQYF
TGTGCCAGCAGCCCGGCGGCAGGTGATGCCTACGAGCAGTACTTC
>many|TRBD1|TRBV24-1|TRBJ2-1
CATSDLDRGGNNEQFF
TGTGCCACCAGTGATTTGGACAGGGGTGGCAACAATGAGCAGTTCTTC
>many|TRBD1|TRBV18|TRBJ1-1
CASSPDRDIEAFF
TGTGCCAGCTCCCCGGACAGGGACATTGAAGCTTTCTTT